This TCR beta chain was sequenced during a study of identical twins. TCRdb fed the 5' RACE reads into MiXCR, producing one record per CDR3 protein. The repertoire includes 470,000 or so distinct CDR3 sequences, roughly 26% of them detected once, and 2.9% sits in the top ten. This clonotype was counted only a few times. This CDR3 is 14 amino acids long. The germline gives CDR1 SQVTM, CDR2 ANQGSEA. V was shortened by 6 bases and J by 4 bases, with 19 bases between the two germline ends. These data also formed part of another study, on T cells expressing NK-cell markers.

The chain joins TRBV29-1 to TRBJ2-7; either TRBD1 or TRBD2 may fit D (6 bases each). The receptor comes from a woman between 18 and 29 years old in good health. The sample was CD4+ T cells sorted from blood. The CDR3 reads CSVLGLAGHYEQYF. The CDR3 coding sequence is TGCAGCGTCCTGGGGTTGGCGGGACATTACGAGCAGTACTTC.